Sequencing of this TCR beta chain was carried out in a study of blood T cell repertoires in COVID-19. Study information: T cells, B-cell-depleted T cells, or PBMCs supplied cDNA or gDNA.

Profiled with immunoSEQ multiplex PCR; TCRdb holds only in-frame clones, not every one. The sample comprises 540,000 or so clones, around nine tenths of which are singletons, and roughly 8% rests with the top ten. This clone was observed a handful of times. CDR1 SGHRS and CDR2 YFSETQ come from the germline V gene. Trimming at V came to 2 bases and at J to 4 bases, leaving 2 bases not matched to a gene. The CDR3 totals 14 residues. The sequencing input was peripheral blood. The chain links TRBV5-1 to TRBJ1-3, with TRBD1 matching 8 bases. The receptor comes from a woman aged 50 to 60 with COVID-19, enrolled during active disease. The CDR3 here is CASSFSGGGNTIYF. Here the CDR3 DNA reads TGCGCCAGCAGCTTCTCAGGGGGCGGAAACACCATATATTTT.